This T cell receptor beta chain was identified in a study of blood T cell repertoires in COVID-19. As for the study in general: Collection of acute and convalescent COVID-19 samples took place in the United States, Italy and Spain. Sources were T cells, B-cell-depleted T cells, or PBMCs; the material itself was cDNA or gDNA.

Original handling: Reference gene primer amplification yielded estimated nucleated cell counts. TCRdb keeps only in-frame clones here, not all; method: immunoSEQ multiplex PCR. The D gene and trimming were derived from the DNA, and the V and J assignments and clone size from that table. The sample lists about 350,000 clones; roughly 90% were seen once. Seattle patients were enrolled while actively infected and followed longitudinally. Input material: peripheral blood. The clonotype was recovered from a woman between 70 and 85 years old with COVID-19, enrolled during active disease.

The CDR3 spells CASSPQGEYQPQHF. CDR3 in DNA: TGTGCCAGCAGCCCACAGGGGGAGTATCAGCCCCAGCATTTT. The V call is TRBV28, the J call TRBJ1-5; 8 bases are shared with TRBD1. Germline values: CDR1 MDHEN, CDR2 SYDVKM. V shed 6 bases and J 5 bases; nucleotides not matched to a gene: 6. This CDR3 region has 14 residues. Full variable domain (outside the CDR3, taken from reference TRBV28 and TRBJ1-5): DVKVTQSSRYLVKRTGEKVFLECVQDMDHENMFWYRQDPGLGLRLIYFSYDVKMKEKGDIPEGYSVSREKKERFSLILESASTNQTSMYLCASSPQGEYQPQHFGDGTRLSIL.